Below, 8 T cell receptor beta chains from the same sample are listed, as sequenced in a study of shared clonotypes between healthy human individuals. TCRdb's table, derived via immunoSEQ multiplex PCR, lists solely in-frame clones and lacks some. This table holds around 2.1 million clones, approximately 94% found once. The sample taken for sequencing was naive CD4+ T cells sorted from blood. Regarding subset: CD45RA+ positively selected. Source of these receptors: a man between 18 and 29 years old in good health.

This chain links TRBV11-2 with TRBJ2-1; 12 bases fit TRBD2. The germline CDR1 and CDR2 sequences are SGHAT and FQNNGV. After removal of 5 bases from V and 3 bases from J, the junction contained 5 bases not matched to a gene. The CDR3 runs to 16 residues. This CDR3 is CASSHGLAGIYNEQFF. CDR3 sequence (DNA): TGTGCCAGCAGCCACGGACTAGCGGGGATCTACAATGAGCAGTTCTTC.

This chain links TRBV9 with TRBJ2-7; perhaps TRBD1 as D (6 bases). This CDR3 contains 14 residues. V gave up 5 bases and J gave up 0 bases, with 12 bases separating them. Per the germline V gene, CDR1 is SGDLS and CDR2 is YYNGEE. This CDR3 reads CASRRDTYSYEQYF. The DNA of the CDR3 is TGTGCCAGCAGACGGGACACCTACTCCTACGAGCAGTACTTC.

The rearrangement links TRBV10-1 to TRBJ2-3; 7 nucleotides align to TRBD1. The J segment lost 4 bases and the V segment lost 4 bases, leaving 2 bases of the junction unmatched. Germline CDR1 WNHNN, CDR2 SYGVQD (reference sequence). The CDR3 extends over 13 amino acids. The CDR3 region is CASSGQGPDTQYF. In DNA form, the CDR3 reads TGCGCCAGCAGTGGACAGGGCCCAGATACGCAGTATTTT.

The chain couples TRBV10-3 to TRBJ2-3; D is unclear. Trimming left V 8 bases short and J 0 bases short, with 9 bases between. CDR3 length equals 13 residues. Germline lookup yields CDR1 ENHRY and CDR2 SYGVKD. The CDR3 DNA sequence: TGTGCCATCCGAACAGTGAGCACAGATACGCAGTATTTT. As protein: CAIRTVSTDTQYF.

In its sample, this clone was seen once. The chain joins TRBV4-3 to TRBJ2-7; possibly TRBD2 for D (6 bases). CDR1 and CDR2 from the germline V gene are LGHNA and YSLEER. The V end was cut by 1 base, the J end by 0 bases, with 10 bases between. The CDR3 spans 15 residues. CDR3 residues: CASSQGNSGSYEQYF. CDR3 nucleotides: TGCGCCAGCAGCCAAGGTAATAGCGGCTCCTACGAGCAGTACTTC.

The V gene is TRBV18, the J gene TRBJ2-2; 8 bases agree with TRBD1. This CDR3 is 15 amino acids long. V was pared by 4 bases and J by 6 bases, with 7 bases of the junction left unmatched. CDR1 and CDR2 from the germline V gene are KGHSH and LQKENI. CDR3 sequence (DNA): TGTGCCAGCTCACTTTCACAGGGGGAATCCGGGGAGCTGTTTTTT. This translates into CASSLSQGESGELFF. The whole variable domain, remainder taken from reference TRBV18 and TRBJ2-2, is NAGVMQNPRHLVRRRGQEARLRCSPMKGHSHVYWYRQLPEEGLKFMVYLQKENIIDESGMPKERFSAEFPKEGPSILRIQQVVRGDSAAYFCASSLSQGESGELFFGEGSRLTVL.

V is TRBV18 and J is TRBJ2-5, with a possible D match to TRBD1 (5 bases). Per germline, CDR1 KGHSH and CDR2 LQKENI. The CDR3 extends over 14 amino acids. Trimming left V 0 bases short and J 4 bases short, with 9 bases between. CDR3 amino acids: CASSPPPDRETQYF. CDR3 coding DNA: TGTGCCAGCTCACCACCCCCAGACAGAGAGACCCAGTACTTC.

This clone was seen a single time. This same CDR3 is encoded by further DNA sequences in the sample. This chain links TRBV29-1 with TRBJ2-7, with D hard to call. Looked up from germline, CDR1 is SQVTM and CDR2 is ANQGSEA. The CDR3 length is 13 residues. V lost 4 bases and J 1 base, leaving 11 bases between the germline ends. Here the CDR3 DNA reads TGCAGCGTTGGTTCCCGATTATCCTACGAGCAGTACTTC. This sequence encodes CSVGSRLSYEQYF.